Below, 26 T cell receptor beta chains from the same sample are listed, as sequenced in a study of cytomegalovirus exposure and HLA in healthy donors (dated by TCRdb to between 2016 and 2019). The method behind the library was the immunoSEQ multiplex PCR assay. The source is immuneACCESS, and TCRdb retained only in-frame sequences with V and J called. Part of the clones is not carried over; for the studies checked, unresolved V genes explain less than half of this, and the remainder is unexplained. The sample includes 260,000 or so clones, with about 86% observed a single time. The ten largest clones capture less than 3% of the sample. The sequenced material came from PBMCs. These receptors were obtained from a man younger than 35 in good health and CMV-seronegative.

V is TRBV4-3 and J is TRBJ1-6, with TRBD1 matching over 10 bases. Germline lookup yields CDR1 LGHNA and CDR2 YSLEER. The CDR3 length is 16 residues. V gave up 0 bases and J gave up 9 bases; unmatched junction bases: 5. This chain's CDR3 is CASSQDRDRGPSPLHF. The CDR3 region has the DNA TGCGCCAGCAGCCAAGATAGGGACAGGGGCCCTTCACCCCTCCACTTT.

The table lists this clone with many counts. V is TRBV15 and J is TRBJ2-2; TRBD2 aligns across 14 bases. Unmatched junction bases numbered 10, after V lost 6 bases and J lost 4 bases. The CDR3 is 18 amino acids. CDR1 LNHNV and CDR2 YYDKDF come from the germline V gene (reference sequence). CDR3 sequence: CATREGLAGAWGTGELFF. The CDR3 DNA follows: TGTGCCACCAGAGAGGGACTAGCGGGGGCCTGGGGCACCGGGGAGCTGTTTTTT.

The rearrangement uses TRBV7-9 and TRBJ2-1; D gene unclear. The germline CDR1 and CDR2 sequences are SEHNR and FQNEAQ (reference sequence). This CDR3 comprises 13 residues. Trimming took 1 base from V and 10 from J, leaving 11 bases between them. The CDR3: CASSLVIYPEQFF. In nucleotides, the CDR3 is TGTGCCAGCAGCTTAGTTATTTATCCGGAGCAGTTCTTC.

This clone was seen more than once but under ten times. This rearrangement joins TRBV13 to TRBJ2-7, with D possibly TRBD2 on 6 matching bases. The V end was cut by 5 bases, the J end by 0 bases, with 14 bases between. This CDR3 contains 15 residues. Germline-derived CDR1 and CDR2 are PRHDT and FYEKMQ (reference sequence). The CDR3 nucleotides are TGTGCCAGCAGCCTAGCGCCACACGCCTCCTACGAGCAGTACTTC. It encodes CASSLAPHASYEQYF. Filled out from reference TRBV13 and TRBJ2-7, the complete variable domain reads AAGVIQSPRHLIKEKRETATLKCYPIPRHDTVYWYQQGPGQDPQFLISFYEKMQSDKGSIPDRFSAQQFSDYHSELNMSSLELGDSALYFCASSLAPHASYEQYFGPGTRLTVT.

The rearrangement joins TRBV5-1 to TRBJ2-3; no clear D gene. This CDR3 region has 14 residues. Trimming removed 0 bases at V and 7 bases at J, with 12 bases between. CDR1 and CDR2 from the germline V gene are SGHRS and YFSETQ. The CDR3 protein is CASSLGIQANTQYF. CDR3 sequence (DNA): TGCGCCAGCAGCTTGGGTATTCAGGCGAATACGCAGTATTTT.

The rearrangement links TRBV27 to TRBJ1-1; possible D gene TRBD1, 5 bases. The CDR3 contains 15 residues. V lost 3 bases, J lost 3 bases, and 14 bases lay in between. Germline CDR1 reads MNHEY; CDR2 reads SMNVEV (reference sequence). The CDR3, as DNA: TGTGCCAGCAGTTTGAGTGTCGGGGGTTACACTGAAGCTTTCTTT. Translated: CASSLSVGGYTEAFF.

The CDR3 DNA reads TGTGCCAGCAGTCCAATCATCCCGGGGGGTGCCTACGAGCAGTACTTC. Translated: CASSPIIPGGAYEQYF. The V call is TRBV27, the J call TRBJ2-7; the match to TRBD2 covers 7 bases. The CDR3 has 16 amino acids. Trimming took 5 bases from V and 2 from J; bases not matched to a gene: 12. Germline V CDR1 and CDR2: MNHEY, SMNVEV (reference sequence).

This clone was counted once. J is TRBJ2-7 and V is TRBV28, with 8 bases identical to TRBD2. There are 15 residues in the CDR3. With 6 bases clipped from V and 2 bases from J, the junction kept 9 bases outside the gene matches. CDR1 and CDR2 from the germline V gene are MDHEN and SYDVKM. The DNA for the CDR3 is TGTGCCAGCAGGTATAGCGGGAAGGGGCCCTACGAGCAGTACTTC. This sequence encodes CASRYSGKGPYEQYF.

The chain joins TRBV7-2 to TRBJ2-3; possibly TRBD1 for D (6 bases). Germline V gene lookup returns CDR1 SGHTA and CDR2 FQGNSA. The CDR3 sequence is 15 residues long. V lost 5 bases to trimming and J lost 1 base, with 13 bases between them. The CDR3 spells CASSPQGWGTDTQYF. As DNA, the CDR3 is TGTGCCAGCAGCCCTCAGGGGTGGGGCACAGATACGCAGTATTTT.

The chain uses TRBV7-8 and TRBJ2-7; a weak D match, TRBD2 (6 bases). The CDR3 is 14 amino acids. V was clipped by 5 bases and J by 2 bases, with 13 bases between them. The germline V gene has CDR1 SGHVS and CDR2 FQNEAQ. The chain's CDR3 is CASSLVGEAYEQYF. CDR3 nucleotide sequence: TGTGCCAGCAGCCTTGTGGGGGAGGCCTACGAGCAGTACTTC. Looking up the rest from reference TRBV7-8 and TRBJ2-7 gives the full variable domain: GAGVSQSPRYKVAKRGQDVALRCDPISGHVSLFWYQQALGQGPEFLTYFQNEAQLDKSGLPSDRFFAERPEGSVSTLKIQRTQQEDSAVYLCASSLVGEAYEQYFGPGTRLTVT.

The CDR3 coding sequence is TGTGCCAGCAGCGTCGGGGCGGGAGTTACAGATACGCAGTATTTT. Translating gives CASSVGAGVTDTQYF. The chain employs TRBV9 and TRBJ2-3; TRBD2 matches at 7 bases. CDR1 SGDLS and CDR2 YYNGEE come from the germline V gene. Unmatched junction bases numbered 6, after V lost 2 bases and J lost 3 bases. This CDR3 comprises 15 residues.

The rearrangement links TRBV4-3 to TRBJ2-7, with TRBD1 identical over 9 bases. CDR1 and CDR2 from the germline V gene are LGHNA and YSLEER. The CDR3 loop spans 13 amino acids. V dropped 4 bases and J dropped 7; count of bases not matched to a gene: 5. This CDR3 reads CASSPGQGGEQYF. CDR3 bases: TGCGCCAGCAGCCCGGGACAGGGTGGAGAGCAGTACTTC.

Here the CDR3 DNA reads TGTGCCAGCAGTGACCTTGGACAGGGGGGTAACACCGGGGAGCTGTTTTTT. Its translation: CASSDLGQGGNTGELFF. The chain recombines TRBV6-1 with TRBJ2-2; TRBD1 agrees at 10 bases. The CDR3 has 17 residues. From germline, CDR1 is MNHNS and CDR2 SASEGT. J was trimmed by 2 bases and V by 3 bases; bases with no gene match: 6.

CDR3 sequence reads: CASSLKRLVSGNEQFF. As DNA, the CDR3 is TGTGCCAGCAGCTTAAAAAGGCTAGTATCGGGCAATGAGCAGTTCTTC. The V call is TRBV7-2, the J call TRBJ2-1; D unclear. V was clipped by 2 bases and J by 6 bases, with 17 bases between them. Germline-derived CDR1 and CDR2 are SGHTA and FQGNSA. The length of the CDR3 is 16 residues.

V usage is TRBV27 and J usage is TRBJ2-2, with a weak D call TRBD1 (5 bases). This CDR3 is built from 15 residues. Germline loops: CDR1 MNHEY, CDR2 SMNVEV (reference sequence). Between the trimmed V and J ends, which lost 4 bases and 6 bases, there was a span of 15 bases. This chain's CDR3 is CASSYTGRAAGELFF. The DNA of the CDR3 is TGTGCCAGCAGTTACACCGGCAGGGCGGCCGGGGAGCTGTTTTTT.

This chain connects TRBV7-9 to TRBJ2-2; D is unresolved. V was clipped by 11 bases and J by 7 bases, with 2 bases between them. Germline CDR1 is SEHNR and CDR2 is FQNEAQ (reference sequence). The CDR3 sequence is 8 residues long. The CDR3 DNA is TGTGCCCACGGGGAGCTGTTTTTT. Amino acid sequence: CAHGELFF.

The chain couples TRBV18 to TRBJ2-5; D might be TRBD1 (8 bases). Trimming shortened V by 3 bases and J by 2 bases, and 16 bases separated the two germline ends. CDR1 and CDR2 from the germline V gene are KGHSH and LQKENI. The CDR3 runs to 16 residues. The CDR3 DNA follows: TGTGCCAGCTCACCCACAGGGGGAGGGATGCAAGAGACCCAGTACTTC. Protein sequence: CASSPTGGGMQETQYF.

V usage is TRBV7-2 and J usage is TRBJ2-3; 7 bases align to TRBD2. The CDR3 sequence is 16 residues long. CDR1 and CDR2 (germline): SGHTA, FQGNSA. Unmatched junction bases numbered 13, after V lost 5 bases and J lost 5 bases. CDR3 coding DNA: TGTGCCAGCAGCCCTGACTTCGGGAGGTCAGTAGATACGCAGTATTTT. Residues: CASSPDFGRSVDTQYF.

The chain employs TRBV28 and TRBJ1-6, with a weak D call TRBD1 (5 bases). Germline V gives CDR1 MDHEN, CDR2 SYDVKM. The germline V and J ends were trimmed by 6 bases and 8 bases, with 20 bases remaining between them. The CDR3 consists of 16 residues. CDR3 amino acids: CASRPADRGPYSPLHF. Here the CDR3 DNA reads TGTGCCAGCAGGCCCGCTGATAGGGGTCCCTATTCACCCCTCCACTTT.

The J gene is TRBJ2-2, the V gene TRBV28, with TRBD2 matching 7 bases. The CDR3 spans 16 residues. CDR1 is MDHEN and CDR2 is SYDVKM in the germline V gene. Trimming removed 5 bases from V and 8 bases from J; junction bases left unmatched: 14. CDR3 nucleotides: TGTGCCAGCAGTCCGCGGACTAGAAGCATTCCGGGGGAGCTGTTTTTT. Protein product: CASSPRTRSIPGELFF. Together with reference TRBV28 and TRBJ2-2, the CDR3 gives the full variable domain: DVKVTQSSRYLVKRTGEKVFLECVQDMDHENMFWYRQDPGLGLRLIYFSYDVKMKEKGDIPEGYSVSREKKERFSLILESASTNQTSMYLCASSPRTRSIPGELFFGEGSRLTVL.

This chain joins TRBV27 and TRBJ1-1; D unclear. CDR1 is MNHEY, CDR2 SMNVEV, per germline (reference sequence). Between the trimmed V and J ends, which lost 3 bases and 0 bases, there was a span of 11 bases. The CDR3 contains 15 residues. CDR3 loop: CASSFYAGMNTEAFF. The CDR3 DNA reads as TGTGCCAGCAGTTTTTACGCGGGGATGAACACTGAAGCTTTCTTT.

V usage is TRBV28 and J usage is TRBJ1-6; 11 bases map to TRBD1. Germline lookup yields CDR1 MDHEN and CDR2 SYDVKM. The CDR3 has 14 amino acids. Trimming at V came to 6 bases and at J to 9 bases, leaving 4 bases not matched to a gene. For the CDR3, the DNA is TGTGCCAGCAGCTATGGGACAGGGGGTTCACCCCTCCACTTT. Its protein product is CASSYGTGGSPLHF.

V gene TRBV7-9 combines with J gene TRBJ2-7, with 8 positions matching TRBD2. V gave up 4 bases and J gave up 3 bases; unmatched junction bases: 5. Germline CDR1 SEHNR, CDR2 FQNEAQ (reference sequence). This CDR3 is built from 14 residues. The CDR3 here is CASSSPGLVYEQYF. DNA for the CDR3: TGTGCCAGCAGCTCCCCGGGACTAGTCTACGAGCAGTACTTC.

The V and J genes are TRBV27 and TRBJ2-7, with D possibly matching TRBD2 (6 bases). Trimming took off 3 bases at V and 7 bases at J, with 16 bases between the two ends. Germline-derived CDR1 and CDR2 are MNHEY and SMNVEV (reference sequence). The CDR3 loop spans 14 amino acids. CDR3 sequence reads: CASSFGGASGEQYF. CDR3 sequence (DNA): TGTGCCAGCAGTTTTGGCGGGGCCAGTGGGGAGCAGTACTTC.

The J gene is TRBJ1-6, the V gene TRBV5-1; a weak D match, TRBD1 (6 bases). Trimming pared 3 bases from V and 8 bases from J, leaving 15 bases between. The germline V gene encodes CDR1 SGHRS and CDR2 YFSETQ. The CDR3 has 15 amino acids. For the CDR3, the DNA is TGCGCCAGCAGCTCCACAGGGAGCCACGATTCACCCCTCCACTTT. Encoded protein: CASSSTGSHDSPLHF.

The J gene is TRBJ2-2, the V gene TRBV4-3; tentatively, D is TRBD1 (6 bases). CDR1 and CDR2 (germline): LGHNA, YSLEER. The CDR3 runs 16 residues. Trimming pared 3 bases from V and 2 bases from J, leaving 13 bases between. CDR3 bases: TGCGCCAGCAGCCACCCCGGTGGGGGCAACACCGGGGAGCTGTTTTTT. Translating gives CASSHPGGGNTGELFF.